Following are 18 T cell receptor beta chains from one sample sequenced in a study of T cells in Graves' hyperthyroidism and ophthalmopathy. From RNA transcripts, TCR beta CDR3 regions were amplified. The primer set for the first-round RT-PCR of the TCR CDR3 was HTBI. TCRdb ran MiXCR on the multiplex PCR reads and lists one entry per CDR3 protein. Of about 700,000 distinct CDR3 sequences in the sample, 12% to 15% were seen once. The sample was blood. The source of these receptors is a woman aged 18-30 years with Graves' hyperthyroidism.

V usage is TRBV27 and J usage is TRBJ1-3; D ambiguous. Germline V gene lookup returns CDR1 MNHEY and CDR2 SMNVEV (reference sequence). This CDR3 is built from 14 residues. V gave up 3 bases and J gave up 2 bases, with 8 bases separating them. The CDR3 region is CASSLWGPGNTIYF. CDR3 sequence (DNA): TGTGCCAGCAGTTTGTGGGGTCCTGGAAACACCATATATTTT.

The chain is built from TRBV29-1 and TRBJ2-7; D perhaps matches TRBD2 (5 bases). Germline V gene sequence: CDR1 SQVTM, CDR2 ANQGSEA. V lost 3 bases and J 1 base, leaving 13 bases between the germline ends. There are 14 residues in the CDR3. The CDR3, as DNA: TGCAGCGTTGACTCCCCAGCGGAGTCCTACGAGCAGTACTTC. Residues: CSVDSPAESYEQYF.

There are many counts of this clonotype. The chain joins TRBV4-1 to TRBJ2-7; D ambiguous. The CDR3 consists of 16 residues. The V and J ends lost 0 bases and 3 bases respectively, with 15 bases between them. The germline CDR1 and CDR2 sequences are MGHRA and YSYEKL. CDR3 region: CASSQESALGIYEQYF. Here the CDR3 DNA reads TGCGCCAGCAGCCAAGAGAGCGCGTTGGGAATCTACGAGCAGTACTTC.

Many counts were recorded for this clonotype. The chain links TRBV28 to TRBJ1-3; the D is unclear. The V end was cut by 8 bases, the J end by 0 bases, with 23 bases between. The V gene's germline CDR1 is MDHEN and CDR2 SYDVKM. The CDR3 has 18 amino acids. CDR3: CASAGRLRSADSGNTIYF. The CDR3, as DNA: TGTGCCAGCGCCGGGCGCCTTAGGTCGGCCGACTCTGGAAACACCATATATTTT.

This clonotype was seen repeatedly, ten times or more. This rearrangement joins TRBV13 to TRBJ1-1; tentatively, D is TRBD1 (5 bases). V was cut by 0 bases and J by 4 bases, with 24 bases left in between. The CDR3 totals 19 residues. Germline V gene data show CDR1 as PRHDT and CDR2 as FYEKMQ (reference sequence). CDR3 nucleotides: TGTGCCAGCAGCTTAGGCCCGGGGGGAGGAGGATTTTTCGGCACTGAAGCTTTCTTT. Translation gives CASSLGPGGGGFFGTEAFF.

This clonotype occurred a few times. V usage is TRBV19 and J usage is TRBJ2-1; 11 bases are shared with TRBD2. Germline V CDR1 and CDR2: LNHDA, SQIVND (reference sequence). Trimming cost V 2 bases and J 1 base; bases outside gene matches: 7. The CDR3 covers 18 residues. The CDR3 sequence is CASSIITSGRSSYNEQFF. The CDR3 nucleotides are TGTGCCAGTAGTATAATCACTAGCGGGAGATCATCCTACAATGAGCAGTTCTTC.

J is TRBJ2-1 and V is TRBV19; 8 nucleotides align to TRBD2. The CDR3 is 16 amino acids. Germline V gene lookup returns CDR1 LNHDA and CDR2 SQIVND (reference sequence). J lost 4 bases, V lost 11 bases, and 16 bases had no gene match. CDR3 coding DNA: TGTGCCGGTAAACCCATACGGGAGGGCAAGTACAATGAGCAGTTCTTC. This encodes CAGKPIREGKYNEQFF.

This clonotype was observed at least ten times. The rearrangement links TRBV7-9 to TRBJ1-5, with a weak D call TRBD1 (5 bases). The CDR3 has 16 amino acids. V shed 0 bases and J shed 4 bases, with 13 bases lying between them. Germline V lookup: CDR1 SEHNR, CDR2 FQNEAQ (reference sequence). Here the CDR3 reads CASSLAGREGNQPQHF. The CDR3 DNA reads TGTGCCAGCAGCTTAGCGGGCAGGGAAGGGAATCAGCCCCAGCATTTT.

The table lists this clonotype with a few counts. The V gene is TRBV7-3, the J gene TRBJ2-1; 14 positions match TRBD2. The CDR3 consists of 18 residues. The junction had 9 bases not matched to a gene; V was cut back by 5 bases and J by 3 bases. Germline assignment: CDR1 SGHTA and CDR2 FQGTGA. CDR3 in amino acids: CASSPSGLAGVGYNEQFF. In DNA form, the CDR3 reads TGTGCCAGCAGCCCCTCGGGACTAGCGGGAGTTGGCTACAATGAGCAGTTCTTC.

V gene TRBV2 combines with J gene TRBJ2-2, with D possibly being TRBD1 (6 bases). The CDR3 has 16 amino acids. Trimming removed 2 bases from V and 1 base from J, with 11 bases in between. The V gene's germline CDR1 is SNHLY and CDR2 FYNNEI. CDR3 nucleotides: TGTGCCAGCAGTGAAAATGAGGGGGTGAACACCGGGGAGCTGTTTTTT. It is translated as CASSENEGVNTGELFF. Full variable domain (outside the CDR3, taken from reference TRBV2 and TRBJ2-2): EPEVTQTPSHQVTQMGQEVILRCVPISNHLYFYWYRQILGQKVEFLVSFYNNEISEKSEIFDDQFSVERPDGSNFTLKIRSTKLEDSAMYFCASSENEGVNTGELFFGEGSRLTVL.

This clonotype was seen repeatedly, ten times or more. V gene TRBV2 combines with J gene TRBJ1-5; 7 bases are shared with TRBD1. CDR3 length equals 15 residues. Germline V gene lookup returns CDR1 SNHLY and CDR2 FYNNEI. Trimming took 4 bases from V and 0 from J; bases not matched to a gene: 3. CDR3 region: CASSATGISNQPQHF. For the CDR3, the DNA is TGTGCCAGCAGTGCGACAGGGATTAGCAATCAGCCCCAGCATTTT.

This clonotype has ten or more counts. The V call is TRBV6-1, the J call TRBJ2-5; D is possibly TRBD1 (5 bases). The CDR3 length is 14 residues. Germline values: CDR1 MNHNS, CDR2 SASEGT. Deletions cut 6 bases from V and 8 bases from J, with 19 bases between. The CDR3 spells CASRINQGEGTQYF. CDR3 bases: TGTGCCAGCAGGATCAATCAGGGCGAAGGAACCCAGTACTTC.

The chain joins TRBV18 to TRBJ2-1; the D is unclear. V was pared by 6 bases and J by 2 bases, with 11 bases between. The CDR3 has 14 amino acids. CDR1 is KGHSH, CDR2 LQKENI, per germline. CDR3 region: CASSHPSPYNEQFF. CDR3 in DNA: TGTGCCAGCTCCCACCCCAGTCCCTACAATGAGCAGTTCTTC.

The CDR3 coding sequence is TGCGCCAGCAGCTTCGCTGGACAGTCTCAAGAGACCCAGTACTTC. Encoded protein: CASSFAGQSQETQYF. This chain links TRBV5-1 with TRBJ2-5, with D perhaps matching TRBD1 (6 bases). V dropped 2 bases and J dropped 2 bases, with 13 bases sitting between them. The CDR3 length is 15 residues. CDR1 and CDR2 from the germline V gene are SGHRS and YFSETQ.

This clonotype has ten or more counts. V and J are TRBV13 and TRBJ2-1; TRBD2 is a possible D gene (6 bases). Trimming stripped 5 bases from V and 5 bases from J, with 7 bases between. CDR1 is PRHDT and CDR2 is FYEKMQ in the germline V gene (reference sequence). The CDR3 length is 12 residues. CDR3 DNA sequence: TGTGCCAGCAGCGGGGGGAACAATGAGCAGTTCTTC. Protein sequence: CASSGGNNEQFF.

This sequence joins TRBV6-1 and TRBJ2-1; TRBD2 might be the D (5 bases). The V end was cut by 6 bases, the J end by 8 bases, with 14 bases between. The CDR3 consists of 13 residues. Germline V CDR1 and CDR2: MNHNS, SASEGT. CDR3 in DNA: TGTGCCAGCAGCGGACTGATTACCCATGAGCAGTTCTTC. Protein: CASSGLITHEQFF.

This clonotype was detected ten times or more. The chain joins TRBV28 to TRBJ1-1; D is unresolved. The CDR3 totals 11 residues. V was clipped by 7 bases and J by 8 bases, with 11 bases between them. CDR1 and CDR2 (germline): MDHEN, SYDVKM. CDR3 sequence (DNA): TGTGCCAGCACCCAACGAAGGGAAGCTTTCTTT. This codes for CASTQRREAFF.

This clonotype has only a few counts. J is TRBJ2-6 and V is TRBV28; D is perhaps TRBD1 (5 bases). Trimming pared 10 bases from V and 3 bases from J, leaving 13 bases between. Germline lookup yields CDR1 MDHEN and CDR2 SYDVKM. The CDR3 consists of 14 residues. CDR3 DNA: TGTGCCACAACCAGGGCGGATGGGGCCAACGTCCTGACTTTC. Its translation: CATTRADGANVLTF.